This T cell receptor beta chain was sequenced in a study of glioma-infiltrating T cells after dendritic cell vaccination. Whole-study findings and limits: Patients with more pretreatment TILs had longer time to progression and survival.

There are 17 residues in the CDR3. CDR1 and CDR2 (germline): SGHRS, YFSETQ. V dropped 4 bases and J dropped 0; count of bases not matched to a gene: 8. Primers: 60 V beta forward and 13 J beta reverse. Sequenced by immunoSEQ multiplex PCR; TCRdb stores in-frame clones only, minus some. The table shows tens of thousands of clones, with around 79% occurring only once. Of note for this clone: Its target is not known.

The chain joins TRBV5-1 to TRBJ2-2, with 8 bases fitting TRBD2. The clonotype comes from a human donor with glioblastoma. Sequences were derived from blood, sampled before dendritic cell vaccination. The CDR3 bases are TGCGCCAGCAGCCCGGGGGTAGCGGGGACGAACACCGGGGAGCTGTTTTTT. Translating it yields CASSPGVAGTNTGELFF. Complete variable domain (other parts from reference TRBV5-1 and TRBJ2-2): KAGVTQTPRYLIKTRGQQVTLSCSPISGHRSVSWYQQTPGQGLQFLFEYFSETQRNKGNFPGRFSGRQFSNSRSEMNVSTLELGDSALYLCASSPGVAGTNTGELFFGEGSRLTVL.